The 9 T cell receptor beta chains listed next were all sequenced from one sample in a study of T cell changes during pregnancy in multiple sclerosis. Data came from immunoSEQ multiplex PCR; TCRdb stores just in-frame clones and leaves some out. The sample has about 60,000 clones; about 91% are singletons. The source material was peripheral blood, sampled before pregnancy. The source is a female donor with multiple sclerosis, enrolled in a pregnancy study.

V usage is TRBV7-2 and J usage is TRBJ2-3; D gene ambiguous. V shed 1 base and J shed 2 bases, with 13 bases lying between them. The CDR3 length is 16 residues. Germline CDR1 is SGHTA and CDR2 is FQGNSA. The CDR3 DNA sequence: TGTGCCAGCAGCTTAGGGGCTACCAGAACCACAGATACGCAGTATTTT. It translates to CASSLGATRTTDTQYF.

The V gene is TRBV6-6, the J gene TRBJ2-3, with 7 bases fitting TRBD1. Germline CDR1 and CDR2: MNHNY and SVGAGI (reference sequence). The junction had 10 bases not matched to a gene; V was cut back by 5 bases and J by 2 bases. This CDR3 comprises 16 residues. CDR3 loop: CASSPPRDRNTDTQYF. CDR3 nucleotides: TGTGCCAGCAGTCCCCCCAGGGACAGAAACACAGATACGCAGTATTTT.

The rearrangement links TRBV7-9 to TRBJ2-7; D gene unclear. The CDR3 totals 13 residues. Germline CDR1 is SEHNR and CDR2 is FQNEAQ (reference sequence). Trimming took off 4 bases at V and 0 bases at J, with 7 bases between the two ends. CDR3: CASSSTVSYEQYF. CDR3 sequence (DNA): TGTGCCAGCAGCTCTACTGTCTCCTACGAGCAGTACTTC.

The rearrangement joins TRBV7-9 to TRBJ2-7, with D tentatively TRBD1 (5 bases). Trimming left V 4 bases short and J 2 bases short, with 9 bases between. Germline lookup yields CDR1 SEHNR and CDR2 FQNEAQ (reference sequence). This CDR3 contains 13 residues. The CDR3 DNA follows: TGTGCCAGCAGCTCCGACAGACCCTACGAGCAGTACTTC. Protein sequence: CASSSDRPYEQYF.

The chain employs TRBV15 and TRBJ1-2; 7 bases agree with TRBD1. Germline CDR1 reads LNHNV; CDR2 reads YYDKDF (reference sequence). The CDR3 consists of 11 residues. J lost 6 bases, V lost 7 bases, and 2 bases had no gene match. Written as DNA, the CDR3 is TGTGCCACCAAGACAGGGAATGGCTACACCTTC. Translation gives CATKTGNGYTF. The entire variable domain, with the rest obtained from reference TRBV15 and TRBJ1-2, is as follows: DAMVIQNPRYQVTQFGKPVTLSCSQTLNHNVMYWYQQKSSQAPKLLFHYYDKDFNNEADTPDNFQSRRPNTSFCFLDIRSPGLGDTAMYLCATKTGNGYTFGSGTRLTVV.

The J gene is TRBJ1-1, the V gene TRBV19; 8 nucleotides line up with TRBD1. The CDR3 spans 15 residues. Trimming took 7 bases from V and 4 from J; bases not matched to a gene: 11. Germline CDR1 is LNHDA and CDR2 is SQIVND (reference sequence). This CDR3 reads CASTRQGNGATEAFF. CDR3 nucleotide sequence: TGTGCCAGTACCCGACAGGGGAATGGGGCCACTGAAGCTTTCTTT.

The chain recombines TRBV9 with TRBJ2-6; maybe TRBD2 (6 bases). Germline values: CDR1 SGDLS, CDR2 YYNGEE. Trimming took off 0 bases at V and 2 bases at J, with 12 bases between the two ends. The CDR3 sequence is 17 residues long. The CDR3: CASSVAVGGAGANVLTF. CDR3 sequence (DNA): TGTGCCAGCAGCGTAGCTGTCGGAGGGGCTGGGGCCAACGTCCTGACTTTC.

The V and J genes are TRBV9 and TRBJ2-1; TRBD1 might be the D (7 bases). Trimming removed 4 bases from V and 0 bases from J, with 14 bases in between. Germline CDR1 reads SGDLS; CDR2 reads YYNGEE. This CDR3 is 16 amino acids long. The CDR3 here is CASSPRGDSSYNEQFF. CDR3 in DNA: TGTGCCAGCAGCCCGAGGGGGGACAGCTCCTACAATGAGCAGTTCTTC.

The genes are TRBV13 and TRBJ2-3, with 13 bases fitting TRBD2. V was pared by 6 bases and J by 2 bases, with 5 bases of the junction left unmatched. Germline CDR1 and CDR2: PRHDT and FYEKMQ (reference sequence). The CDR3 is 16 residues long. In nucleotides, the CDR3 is TGTGCCAGCAGACCGACTAGCGGGGGGTTCACAGATACGCAGTATTTT. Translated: CASRPTSGGFTDTQYF.